This TCR beta chain stems from a study of cytomegalovirus exposure and HLA in healthy donors. Germline V gene data show CDR1 as SEHNR and CDR2 as FQNEAQ (reference sequence). The CDR3 contains 13 residues. Points on this clone: Its antigen is as yet unknown. One end of the junction varies from germline; a read error may be responsible.

Points from the study as a whole: Donors belonging to an Asian-associated ancestry cluster reportedly showed fewer N-insertions in productive TCRs than the approximately 640-donor mean, according to what a later analysis found. Sequencing likely generated an artifact that appeared as a cluster of highly shared sequence variants. The study labeled 164 TCR beta chains cytomegalovirus-associated.

PCR amplification relied on 60 Vbeta primers (plus 13 Jbeta primers). Sequencing was performed with immunoSEQ multiplex PCR; in TCRdb, only in-frame clones are kept and a portion is missing. The sample has some 150,000 clones, 87% seen once. The sample was PBMCs. The V and J genes are TRBV7-9 and TRBJ1-2; weak D call: TRBD1 (5 bases). The origin of this receptor is a woman in her 30s in good health and CMV-seronegative. CDR3 protein: CSSSLGWGSGYTF. CDR3 nucleotides: TGTTCCAGCAGCCTAGGATGGGGCAGTGGCTACACCTTC. Drawing the rest from reference TRBV7-9 and TRBJ1-2, the complete variable domain is DTGVSQNPRHKITKRGQNVTFRCDPISEHNRLYWYRQTLGQGPEFLTYFQNEAQLEKSRLLSDRFSAERPKGSFSTLEIQRTEQGDSAMYLCSSSLGWGSGYTFGSGTRLTVV.